The 27 T cell receptor beta chains below come from one sample, sequenced in a study of T cell responses to AZD1222 COVID-19 vaccine. The data were produced by immunoSEQ multiplex PCR, yet TCRdb's version contains in-frame clones alone and is incomplete. The sample shows more than 110,000 clones, around 90% of them seen only once. This sample comprised peripheral blood, obtained 28 days after the second AZD1222 dose. These receptors came from an adult who received the AZD1222 COVID-19 vaccine.

The chain links TRBV9 to TRBJ2-1; D gene ambiguous. V lost 4 bases and J 7 bases, leaving 21 bases between the germline ends. This CDR3 contains 16 residues. In germline, CDR1 is SGDLS, CDR2 YYNGEE. The CDR3 DNA is TGTGCCAGCAGCCCGGACCGGCAAACCAATCGGAATGAGCAGTTCTTC. Translated, it gives CASSPDRQTNRNEQFF.

The table lists this clone with a count of one. This sequence joins TRBV28 and TRBJ2-4, with no clear D. Trimming left V 5 bases short and J 4 bases short, with 9 bases between. Per the germline V gene, CDR1 is MDHEN and CDR2 is SYDVKM. The length of the CDR3 is 13 residues. The CDR3 bases are TGTGCCAGCAGTACGCAGCAAAAAAACATTCAGTACTTC. This sequence encodes CASSTQQKNIQYF.

V and J are TRBV11-2 and TRBJ1-4; D unresolved. Germline loops: CDR1 SGHAT, CDR2 FQNNGV. This CDR3 contains 16 residues. V shed 1 base and J shed 2 bases, with 11 bases lying between them. The CDR3 DNA sequence: TGTGCCAGCAGCTTAGCGGGTGCAGGCACTAATGAAAAACTGTTTTTT. Protein sequence: CASSLAGAGTNEKLFF.

The chain is built from TRBV6-1 and TRBJ1-5; D uncertain. The CDR3 covers 17 residues. V shed 1 base and J shed 4 bases, with 17 bases lying between them. In germline, CDR1 is MNHNS, CDR2 SASEGT. The CDR3 coding sequence is TGTGCCAGCAGTGAAGGTCGTAATTACGACCTTAATCAGCCCCAGCATTTT. It specifies CASSEGRNYDLNQPQHF.

The chain uses TRBV19 and TRBJ1-5, with a weak D call TRBD1 (5 bases). Germline CDR1 and CDR2: LNHDA and SQIVND (reference sequence). Deletions cut 5 bases from V and 8 bases from J, with 13 bases between. The CDR3 loop spans 13 amino acids. CDR3 coding DNA: TGTGCCAGTAGTGTCGGATGGGGGGAGCCCCAGCATTTT. Translated, it gives CASSVGWGEPQHF. The whole variable domain, filled in from reference TRBV19 and TRBJ1-5, reads DGGITQSPKYLFRKEGQNVTLSCEQNLNHDAMYWYRQDPGQGLRLIYYSQIVNDFQKGDIAEGYSVSREKKESFPLTVTSAQKNPTAFYLCASSVGWGEPQHFGDGTRLSIL.

This chain joins TRBV5-1 and TRBJ1-1; D remains ambiguous. The germline gives CDR1 SGHRS, CDR2 YFSETQ. The V end was cut by 4 bases, the J end by 0 bases, with 16 bases between. This CDR3 contains 16 residues. For the CDR3, the DNA is TGCGCCAGCAGCGCGGGAATTTTAACAGTGAACACTGAAGCTTTCTTT. Its translation: CASSAGILTVNTEAFF.

The rearrangement links TRBV5-6 to TRBJ2-7, with 8 bases fitting TRBD2. Germline V CDR1 and CDR2: SGHDT, YYEEEE. The CDR3 loop spans 14 amino acids. V lost 0 bases to trimming and J lost 4 bases; unmatched junction nucleotides: 3. Here the CDR3 reads CASSLVREGYEQYF. The CDR3 bases are TGTGCCAGCAGCTTGGTACGGGAGGGGTACGAGCAGTACTTC.

This chain links TRBV30 with TRBJ2-1; TRBD2 matches at 7 bases. CDR3 length equals 15 residues. V gave up 3 bases and J gave up 7 bases; unmatched junction bases: 12. Germline lookup yields CDR1 GTSNPN and CDR2 SVGIG (reference sequence). In DNA form, the CDR3 reads TGTGCCTGGAGAAGGAGGGAGCGGGGATTAAATGAGCAGTTCTTC. Protein product: CAWRRRERGLNEQFF.

The chain couples TRBV2 to TRBJ2-7; D might be TRBD1 (6 bases). The CDR3 has 14 residues. From germline, CDR1 is SNHLY and CDR2 FYNNEI. V lost 7 bases and J lost 2, with 15 bases in between. This CDR3 is CASTPRAGAYEQYF. In nucleotides, the CDR3 is TGTGCCAGCACCCCAAGGGCAGGGGCCTACGAGCAGTACTTC. The full variable domain, completed using reference TRBV2 and TRBJ2-7, is EPEVTQTPSHQVTQMGQEVILRCVPISNHLYFYWYRQILGQKVEFLVSFYNNEISEKSEIFDDQFSVERPDGSNFTLKIRSTKLEDSAMYFCASTPRAGAYEQYFGPGTRLTVT.

The gene calls are TRBV5-1 and TRBJ1-6, with TRBD1 matching 7 bases. The CDR3 is made up of 16 amino acids. Trimming took 0 bases from V and 8 from J; bases not matched to a gene: 8. Germline CDR1 and CDR2: SGHRS and YFSETQ. The CDR3 region has the DNA TGCGCCAGCAGCTTGGCGGAGGGGGCAATCCATTCACCCCTCCACTTT. Protein sequence: CASSLAEGAIHSPLHF.

The chain links TRBV2 to TRBJ2-5; the D gene is possibly TRBD2 (6 bases). V lost 6 bases and J lost 4, with 15 bases in between. The length of the CDR3 is 14 residues. The V gene's germline CDR1 is SNHLY and CDR2 FYNNEI. CDR3 residues: CASRRRVFGETQYF. The CDR3 nucleotides read TGTGCCAGCAGGAGGAGGGTCTTCGGAGAGACCCAGTACTTC.

This chain uses TRBV27 with TRBJ1-4; D remains unclear. In germline, CDR1 is MNHEY, CDR2 SMNVEV (reference sequence). Trimming shortened V by 8 bases and J by 7 bases, and 14 bases separated the two germline ends. The CDR3 extends over 13 amino acids. The CDR3 DNA follows: TGTGCCAGCGGCGACCTTTCTGGTGAAAAACTGTTTTTT. This translates into CASGDLSGEKLFF.

The gene calls are TRBV27 and TRBJ1-2; perhaps TRBD1 as D (6 bases). The CDR3 spans 13 residues. The germline V and J ends were trimmed by 3 bases and 7 bases, with 12 bases remaining between them. Germline lookup yields CDR1 MNHEY and CDR2 SMNVEV (reference sequence). The CDR3 protein is CASSFGGGPGYTF. The CDR3 DNA is TGTGCCAGCAGTTTCGGAGGGGGGCCTGGCTACACCTTC.

This clone has just one count. The chain recombines TRBV25-1 with TRBJ2-1; no clear D gene. Trimming stripped 4 bases from V and 8 bases from J, with 6 bases between. The CDR3 has 11 amino acids. The germline V gene has CDR1 MGHDK and CDR2 SYGVNS. CDR3 in amino acids: CASSAEYEQFF. The CDR3 DNA reads as TGTGCCAGCAGTGCTGAATATGAGCAGTTCTTC.

This chain uses TRBV30 with TRBJ1-5; maybe TRBD1 (6 bases). With 3 bases removed from V and 7 bases from J, the gap between germline ends came to 13 bases. Germline V gene lookup returns CDR1 GTSNPN and CDR2 SVGIG (reference sequence). The CDR3 totals 13 residues. In nucleotides, the CDR3 is TGTGCCTGGAGGGCGGCAGGGGACCAGCCCCAGCATTTT. It is translated as CAWRAAGDQPQHF.

The V call is TRBV18, the J call TRBJ2-5, with D possibly called TRBD1 or TRBD2 (5 bases each). Trimming left V 4 bases short and J 2 bases short, with 11 bases between. This CDR3 contains 14 residues. CDR1 KGHSH and CDR2 LQKENI come from the germline V gene. CDR3 DNA sequence: TGTGCCAGCTCACTAGGGACGGCACAAGAGACCCAGTACTTC. Protein sequence: CASSLGTAQETQYF.

The chain couples TRBV15 to TRBJ2-2; no clear D. Per germline, CDR1 LNHNV and CDR2 YYDKDF (reference sequence). V was pared by 6 bases and J by 7 bases, with 9 bases between. This CDR3 comprises 12 residues. CDR3 in amino acids: CATSARFGELFF. The DNA of the CDR3 is TGTGCCACCAGTGCCAGATTCGGGGAGCTGTTTTTT. Looking up the rest from reference TRBV15 and TRBJ2-2 gives the full variable domain: DAMVIQNPRYQVTQFGKPVTLSCSQTLNHNVMYWYQQKSSQAPKLLFHYYDKDFNNEADTPDNFQSRRPNTSFCFLDIRSPGLGDTAMYLCATSARFGELFFGEGSRLTVL.

V gene TRBV9 combines with J gene TRBJ2-7, with TRBD2 as a possible D gene (5 bases). V lost 3 bases and J 0 bases, leaving 13 bases between the germline ends. The CDR3 covers 15 residues. Germline V gene data show CDR1 as SGDLS and CDR2 as YYNGEE. The CDR3 is CASSGSSLNSYEQYF. The CDR3 DNA follows: TGTGCCAGCAGCGGATCTAGCCTCAACTCCTACGAGCAGTACTTC.

The rearrangement joins TRBV10-1 to TRBJ2-5; no definite D call. CDR3 length: 12 amino acids. The germline CDR1 and CDR2 sequences are WNHNN and SYGVQD (reference sequence). Between the trimmed V and J ends, which lost 5 bases and 0 bases, there was a span of 4 bases. The CDR3, as DNA: TGCGCCAGCAGTCCGTACCAAGAGACCCAGTACTTC. This codes for CASSPYQETQYF.

Regarding this clone: One junction end does not reproduce the germline sequence, and a read error may be involved. J is TRBJ2-7 and V is TRBV9; tentatively, D is TRBD2 (6 bases). The CDR3 loop spans 14 amino acids. Per the germline V gene, CDR1 is SGDLS and CDR2 is YYNGEE. CDR3 region: CASSPYTSSHEQYF. The CDR3 nucleotides read TGTGCCAGCAGCCCCTATACTAGCTCCCACGAGCAGTACTTC. The entire variable domain, with the rest obtained from reference TRBV9 and TRBJ2-7, is as follows: DSGVTQTPKHLITATGQRVTLRCSPRSGDLSVYWYQQSLDQGLQFLIQYYNGEERAKGNILERFSAQQFPDLHSELNLSSLELGDSALYFCASSPYTSSHEQYFGPGTRLTVT.

In its sample, this clone was seen once. The chain has TRBV28 and TRBJ1-1; D is uncertain. This CDR3 comprises 12 residues. The V end was cut by 2 bases, the J end by 4 bases, with 5 bases between. Germline assignment: CDR1 MDHEN and CDR2 SYDVKM. The chain's CDR3 is CASSLIATEAFF. In DNA, the CDR3 is TGTGCCAGCAGTTTAATCGCCACTGAAGCTTTCTTT. The full variable domain, in which reference TRBV28 and TRBJ1-1 provide the parts outside the CDR3, is DVKVTQSSRYLVKRTGEKVFLECVQDMDHENMFWYRQDPGLGLRLIYFSYDVKMKEKGDIPEGYSVSREKKERFSLILESASTNQTSMYLCASSLIATEAFFGQGTRLTVV.

This chain uses TRBV6-5 with TRBJ1-5, with 8 bases aligning to TRBD1. The germline CDR1 and CDR2 sequences are MNHEY and SVGAGI. Trimming at V came to 7 bases and at J to 4 bases, leaving 6 bases not matched to a gene. This CDR3 has 14 residues. In DNA form, the CDR3 reads TGTGCCAGCACCGGGGGACAGGAAAATCAGCCCCAGCATTTT. Translation: CASTGGQENQPQHF.

This chain joins TRBV5-1 and TRBJ2-3; no reliable D call. V shed 4 bases and J shed 1 base, with 4 bases lying between them. The germline CDR1 and CDR2 sequences are SGHRS and YFSETQ. The CDR3 has 12 residues. CDR3 loop: CASSVGTDTQYF. The CDR3 DNA reads TGCGCCAGCAGCGTTGGCACAGATACGCAGTATTTT.

V and J are TRBV5-1 and TRBJ1-2, with D uncertain. Trimming took off 2 bases at V and 4 bases at J, with 12 bases between the two ends. The CDR3 totals 14 residues. Germline values: CDR1 SGHRS, CDR2 YFSETQ. CDR3 residues: CASSLEGLSYGYTF. The CDR3 DNA is TGCGCCAGCAGCTTAGAAGGACTCAGCTATGGCTACACCTTC.

The gene calls are TRBV5-5 and TRBJ1-5, with 8 bases matching TRBD1. From germline, CDR1 is SGHKS and CDR2 YYEKEE (reference sequence). Losses at the gene ends were 3 bases for V and 2 bases for J; bases not matched to a gene: 4. This CDR3 contains 15 residues. CDR3 protein: CASSSTGAGNQPQHF. The CDR3, as DNA: TGTGCCAGCAGCTCGACAGGGGCGGGCAATCAGCCCCAGCATTTT.

This chain uses TRBV3-1 (or the pseudogene TRBV3-2) with TRBJ1-6; 7 bases match TRBD1. The germline CDR1 and CDR2 sequences are LGHDT and YNNKEL (reference sequence). The junction had 7 bases not matched to a gene; V was cut back by 4 bases and J by 7 bases. The CDR3 runs 15 residues. The CDR3: CASSLSTGNNSPLHF. The CDR3 DNA reads as TGTGCCAGCAGCCTCTCGACAGGGAACAATTCACCCCTCCACTTT.

This rearrangement joins TRBV28 to TRBJ2-7; 9 positions match TRBD2. The CDR3 is made up of 15 amino acids. V lost 5 bases to trimming and J lost 4 bases; unmatched junction nucleotides: 9. The germline gives CDR1 MDHEN, CDR2 SYDVKM. The CDR3 loop reads CASSPRGGRGYEQYF. The CDR3 DNA follows: TGTGCCAGCAGTCCTCGCGGCGGGAGGGGGTACGAGCAGTACTTC.